One and the same sample provided the 25 T cell receptor beta chains below, sequenced in a study of blood T cells in healthy people across ages. PCR was performed a second time for about 6 to 12 cycles using a sample-barcoded 5' primer and a J-beta primer mix. TCRdb reanalysed the 5' RACE reads using MiXCR and keeps one entry per CDR3 protein. The table lists under 1,000,000 distinct CDR3 sequences, 30% to 45% of them singletons, with 13% in the top ten. Sequencing used blood. These receptors all stem from a man between 18 and 35 years old in good health.

This clonotype was observed at least ten times. The chain is built from TRBV4-1 and TRBJ1-2; perhaps TRBD1 as D (6 bases). V dropped 1 base and J dropped 2 bases, with 11 bases sitting between them. CDR1 and CDR2 from the germline V gene are MGHRA and YSYEKL. This CDR3 contains 15 residues. CDR3 nucleotide sequence: TGCGCCAGCAGCCAAGGAGGACAGCCAAACTATGGCTACACCTTC. Translating gives CASSQGGQPNYGYTF.

The chain has TRBV20-1 and TRBJ2-3; 11 bases line up with TRBD2. V trimming: 5 bases; J trimming: 2 bases; junction bases outside the gene matches: 12. The CDR3 consists of 17 residues. Germline CDR1 is DFQATT and CDR2 is SNEGSKA (reference sequence). The CDR3 spells CSAFWTSGSFPTDTQYF. DNA of the CDR3: TGCAGTGCTTTTTGGACTAGCGGGTCATTTCCCACAGATACGCAGTATTTT.

In its sample, this clonotype was seen a few times. The chain is built from TRBV12-3 or TRBV12-4 and TRBJ1-2, with a tentative D call TRBD1 (6 bases). V was trimmed by 4 bases and J by 4 bases, leaving 19 bases between them. CDR3 length: 16 amino acids. The CDR3 DNA follows: TGTGCCAGCAGTTCCTCCGGGACATCCAGGGTCTATGGCTACACCTTC. Translating gives CASSSSGTSRVYGYTF.

This clonotype was detected only once. One end of the junction varies from germline; a read error may be responsible. J is TRBJ1-2 and V is TRBV4-2; D is unresolved. The germline CDR1 and CDR2 sequences are LGHNA and YNFKEQ. The CDR3 loop spans 14 amino acids. Here the CDR3 reads CASSQDSRAYDYTF. Here the CDR3 DNA reads TGTGCCAGCAGCCAAGACTCTCGGGCCTATGACTACACCTTC.

The chain employs TRBV18 and TRBJ1-5; no clear D. CDR3 length equals 13 residues. Germline loops: CDR1 KGHSH, CDR2 LQKENI. The ends were cut back, 5 bases at V and 5 bases at J, with 10 bases in the middle. This CDR3 reads CASSGVWDQPQHF. For the CDR3, the DNA is TGTGCCAGCTCAGGGGTTTGGGATCAGCCCCAGCATTTT.

This clonotype was found once. This rearrangement joins TRBV20-1 to TRBJ2-3; TRBD1 matches at 8 bases. The CDR3 contains 14 residues. The trim removed 8 bases at V and 5 bases at J, leaving 12 bases unmatched. Germline V gene lookup returns CDR1 DFQATT and CDR2 SNEGSKA (reference sequence). DNA for the CDR3: TGCAGTCCCAGCCAGGGGGCCAGGGGAGATACGCAGTATTTT. Amino acid sequence: CSPSQGARGDTQYF.

This clonotype was seen only a few times. The genes are TRBV4-3 and TRBJ2-3, with D perhaps matching TRBD1 (5 bases). Germline-derived CDR1 and CDR2 are LGHNA and YSLEER. The CDR3 extends over 16 amino acids. The V and J ends lost 0 bases and 0 bases respectively, with 10 bases between them. The CDR3 loop reads CASSQDFGASTDTQYF. DNA for the CDR3: TGCGCCAGCAGCCAAGATTTTGGGGCCAGCACAGATACGCAGTATTTT.

J is TRBJ2-2 and V is TRBV29-1; no clear D gene. Trimming left V 2 bases short and J 2 bases short, with 9 bases between. Germline V gene sequence: CDR1 SQVTM, CDR2 ANQGSEA. The CDR3 totals 14 residues. Here the CDR3 DNA reads TGCAGCGTTGAAAAGGGTTTAAACACCGGGGAGCTGTTTTTT. Its translation: CSVEKGLNTGELFF.

Ten or more counts support this clonotype. This chain uses TRBV4-1 with TRBJ1-5; tentatively, D is TRBD1 (6 bases). CDR1 and CDR2 from the germline V gene are MGHRA and YSYEKL. This CDR3 is 14 amino acids long. Trimming took 6 bases from V and 3 from J, leaving 12 bases between them. CDR3 amino acids: CASSPRDTNQPQHF. CDR3 coding DNA: TGCGCCAGCAGTCCCCGGGACACCAATCAGCCCCAGCATTTT.

This clonotype showed up just a few times. The chain combines TRBV5-1 with TRBJ1-6; the D is unclear. V shed 0 bases and J shed 4 bases, with 8 bases lying between them. The CDR3 runs 15 residues. The germline V gene has CDR1 SGHRS and CDR2 YFSETQ. For the CDR3, the DNA is TGCGCCAGCAGCTTGGTGGGTCCTTATAATTCACCCCTCCACTTT. It yields the protein CASSLVGPYNSPLHF.

This clonotype was seen a few times. V is TRBV11-2 and J is TRBJ2-3; D may correspond to TRBD1 or TRBD2 (5 bases each). The germline CDR1 and CDR2 sequences are SGHAT and FQNNGV. Trimming cost V 2 bases and J 6 bases, with 12 bases left between them. The CDR3 runs to 14 residues. The CDR3 bases are TGTGCCAGCAGCTTACGTGGGGACGGGGATACGCAGTATTTT. Protein: CASSLRGDGDTQYF.

This rearrangement joins TRBV20-1 to TRBJ1-2; 8 bases map to TRBD1. Unmatched junction bases numbered 11, after V lost 0 bases and J lost 8 bases. Germline V gene data show CDR1 as DFQATT and CDR2 as SNEGSKA (reference sequence). The CDR3 spans 15 residues. CDR3 sequence (DNA): TGCAGTGCTAGAGATCCCGGGACAGGCCAATGGGGCTACACCTTC. The encoded protein is CSARDPGTGQWGYTF.

The rearrangement uses TRBV9 and TRBJ1-4, with 8 bases aligning to TRBD1. CDR1 is SGDLS, CDR2 YYNGEE, per germline. V was pared by 3 bases and J by 7 bases, with 8 bases of the junction left unmatched. The CDR3 consists of 15 residues. For the CDR3, the DNA is TGTGCCAGCAGCGCCGAAGCAGGGGGCAGTGAAAAACTGTTTTTT. Encoded protein: CASSAEAGGSEKLFF.

The chain recombines TRBV20-1 with TRBJ2-1; TRBD2 matches 13 bases. This CDR3 spans 17 amino acids. The germline gives CDR1 DFQATT, CDR2 SNEGSKA (reference sequence). The trim removed 8 bases at V and 2 bases at J, leaving 12 bases unmatched. The CDR3 sequence is CSRSGLAGLGPYNEQFF. The CDR3 coding sequence is TGCAGTCGCTCGGGACTAGCGGGGCTGGGCCCCTACAATGAGCAGTTCTTC.

The chain uses TRBV29-1 and TRBJ1-1; TRBD1 matches 7 bases. The V gene's germline CDR1 is SQVTM and CDR2 ANQGSEA. V shed 7 bases, J shed 1 base, and the junction held 3 bases outside the gene matches. This CDR3 spans 12 amino acids. As DNA, the CDR3 is TGCAGCGACAGGACAGGGAACACTGAAGCTTTCTTT. Its translation: CSDRTGNTEAFF.

CDR3 sequence: CASSSRAPGDTQYF. Here the CDR3 DNA reads TGTGCCAGCAGCTCTCGAGCCCCAGGTGATACGCAGTATTTT. The chain links TRBV7-8 to TRBJ2-3; D remains unclear. There are 14 residues in the CDR3. Per the germline V gene, CDR1 is SGHVS and CDR2 is FQNEAQ. Trimming removed 4 bases from V and 6 bases from J, with 14 bases in between.

This clonotype was counted many times. The chain has TRBV12-3 or TRBV12-4 and TRBJ2-1; unclear D gene. Trimming left V 7 bases short and J 6 bases short, with 13 bases between. The CDR3 has 13 amino acids. CDR3 sequence (DNA): TGTGCCAGCACCCCGAGTGGTGCCAATGAGCAGTTCTTC. This sequence encodes CASTPSGANEQFF.

In the case of this clonotype: The junction and the germline gene differ at one end; a read error may be behind it. The chain uses TRBV9 and TRBJ1-5; 8 nucleotides agree with TRBD1. The CDR3 has 13 amino acids. Per germline, CDR1 SGDLS and CDR2 YYNGEE. In nucleotides, the CDR3 is TGTGCCAGCAGCGAACAGGGGGAGCAGCCCCCGCATTTT. Translating it yields CASSEQGEQPPHF.

Concerning this clonotype: With a much larger clone just one base away, this may be a read error. CDR3 amino acids: CASDKGRETQYF. Written as DNA, the CDR3 is TGTGCCAGCGATAAAGGGAGAGAGACCCAGTACTTC. The chain uses TRBV7-3 and TRBJ2-5, with a possible D match to TRBD2 (5 bases). The CDR3 has 12 residues. V lost 8 bases, J lost 4 bases, and 11 bases lay in between. The germline CDR1 and CDR2 sequences are SGHTA and FQGTGA.

The gene calls are TRBV4-2 and TRBJ2-4; D is perhaps TRBD2 (6 bases). The better agreement between TRBJ2-7 and the DNA end casts doubt on the J call. The CDR3 has 15 residues. CDR1 is LGHNA and CDR2 is YNFKEQ in the germline V gene. CDR3 sequence reads: CASSQDISGSYEQYF. In nucleotides, the CDR3 is TGTGCCAGCAGCCAAGATATCAGCGGGTCCTACGAGCAGTACTTC.

The V call is TRBV11-1, the J call TRBJ1-6; D ambiguous. The germline V and J ends were trimmed by 2 bases and 9 bases, with 8 bases remaining between them. CDR1 and CDR2 (germline): SGHAT, FQDESV (reference sequence). The CDR3 length is 13 residues. The CDR3 DNA sequence: TGTGCCAGCAGCTTACATGGGTTTTCACCCCTCCACTTT. This encodes CASSLHGFSPLHF.

Concerning this clonotype itself: With a much larger clone just one base away, this may be a read error. The gene calls are TRBV12-3 or TRBV12-4 and TRBJ1-1; D remains unclear. The germline V and J ends were trimmed by 6 bases and 0 bases, with 5 bases remaining between them. CDR3 length equals 12 residues. CDR3 DNA: TGTGCCAGCAGATACATGAACACTGAAGCTTTCTTT. It codes for CASRYMNTEAFF.

This clonotype was counted many times. This chain joins TRBV20-1 and TRBJ1-2, with 8 nucleotides matching TRBD1. The CDR3 runs 11 residues. The germline V gene encodes CDR1 DFQATT and CDR2 SNEGSKA (reference sequence). J lost 3 bases, V lost 8 bases, and 2 bases had no gene match. The CDR3 bases are TGCAGTACGACAGGGGACTATGGCTACACCTTC. It specifies CSTTGDYGYTF.

This clonotype was observed a handful of times. The rearrangement joins TRBV9 to TRBJ1-1, with D possibly TRBD1 on 5 matching bases. V gave up 4 bases and J gave up 7 bases, with 17 bases separating them. This CDR3 is built from 14 residues. The germline V gene has CDR1 SGDLS and CDR2 YYNGEE. The CDR3 DNA reads as TGTGCCAGCAGCCCCCACGGGGGAGGAGGTGAAGCTTTCTTT. Its translation is CASSPHGGGGEAFF.

The J gene is TRBJ1-4, the V gene TRBV7-2; D unresolved. V shed 0 bases and J shed 3 bases, with 14 bases lying between them. The CDR3 contains 17 residues. CDR1 and CDR2 from the germline V gene are SGHTA and FQGNSA. In DNA, the CDR3 is TGTGCCAGCAGCTTAGCGGCTGAGGCACGAGCTAATGAAAAACTGTTTTTT. Its protein is CASSLAAEARANEKLFF. The full variable domain, rest sourced from reference TRBV7-2 and TRBJ1-4, is GAGVSQSPSNKVTEKGKDVELRCDPISGHTALYWYRQSLGQGLEFLIYFQGNSAPDKSGLPSDRFSAERTGGSVSTLTIQRTQQEDSAVYLCASSLAAEARANEKLFFGSGTQLSVL.